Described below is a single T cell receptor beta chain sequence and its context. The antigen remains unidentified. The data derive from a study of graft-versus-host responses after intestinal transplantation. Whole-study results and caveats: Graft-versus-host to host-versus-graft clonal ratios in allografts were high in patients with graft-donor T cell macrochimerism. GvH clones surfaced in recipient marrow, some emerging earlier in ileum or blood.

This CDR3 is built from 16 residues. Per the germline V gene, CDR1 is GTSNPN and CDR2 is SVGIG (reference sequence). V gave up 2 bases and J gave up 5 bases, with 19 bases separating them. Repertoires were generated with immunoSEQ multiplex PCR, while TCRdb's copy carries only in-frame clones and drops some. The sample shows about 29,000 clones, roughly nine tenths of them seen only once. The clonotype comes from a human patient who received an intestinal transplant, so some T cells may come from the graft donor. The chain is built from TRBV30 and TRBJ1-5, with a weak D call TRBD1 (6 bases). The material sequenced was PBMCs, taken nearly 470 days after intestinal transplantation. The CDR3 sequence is CAWSRGKRDIHQPQHF. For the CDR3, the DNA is TGTGCCTGGAGTAGGGGTAAGAGGGACATCCATCAGCCCCAGCATTTT.